This record looks at one TCR beta chain sequence and its context. The target antigen is unknown. The data stem from a study of T-cell reconstitution after alpha-beta-depleted transplantation in children. Germline CDR1 SGHRS, CDR2 YFSETQ. The CDR3 totals 12 residues. Trimming shortened V by 2 bases and J by 7 bases, and 7 bases separated the two germline ends. Study results and limitations: At the one-year point after transplant, T-cell counts and TCRbeta diversity were found to come mostly from T cells that had been newly produced. Several hundred expanded graft clones reportedly gave rise to the alpha-beta T cells present about two months after transplant. Recipient T cells and thymic progenitors that survived gave rise to the high TCRbeta diversity observed at day 60 in some patients.

Molecular barcoding with unique molecular identifiers was used for the TCRbeta library. One entry per CDR3 protein results from TCRdb running MiXCR on the PCR reads. The sample lists around 500,000 distinct CDR3 sequences; 23% were seen once. This receptor was taken from a boy younger than two who had a stem cell transplant for acute myeloid leukemia, so the T cells may come from the graft donor. V is TRBV5-1 and J is TRBJ2-1; unclear D gene. Sequencing used PBMCs, mostly from graft donor cells, obtained 360 days after TCRalphabeta/CD19-depleted stem cell transplant. Here the CDR3 DNA reads TGCGCCAGCAGCTTTCCTGCGAATGAGCAGTTCTTC. Translating gives CASSFPANEQFF.